At least ten counts were recorded for the clone carrying this T cell receptor (beta chain). At one of its ends the junction is not consistent with the germline gene, which may arise from a read error. The source of the sample is a study of T-cell reconstitution after alpha-beta-depleted transplantation in children. Molecular barcoding with unique molecular identifiers was used for the TCRbeta library. A single record per CDR3 protein comes from TCRdb applying MiXCR to the PCR reads. Among 200,000 to 300,000 distinct CDR3 sequences listed, 12% were seen once. CDR1 SSHAT and CDR2 FNYEAQ come from the germline V gene (reference sequence). The CDR3 contains 17 residues.

Sequenced here: PBMCs from the stem cell graft donor, sampled from the stem cell graft. J is TRBJ2-1 and V is TRBV7-7, with TRBD2 matching over 7 bases. This clonotype was sampled from a human donor who donated a stem cell graft to a child with acute lymphoblastic leukemia. CDR3 bases: TGTGCTAGCAGCTCCGGGGGAGCGGGACCCCCCTACAATGAGCAGTTCTTC. Its protein is CASSSGGAGPPYNEQFF. The full variable domain, rest sourced from reference TRBV7-7 and TRBJ2-1, is GAGVSQSPRYKVTKRGQDVTLRCDPISSHATLYWYQQALGQGPEFLTYFNYEAQPDKSGLPSDRFSAERPEGSISTLTIQRTEQRDSAMYRCASSSGGAGPPYNEQFFGPGTRLTVL.